The subject of this entry is one T cell receptor (beta chain). Its target is not known. V was cut by 6 bases and J by 5 bases, with 14 bases left in between. The CDR3 loop spans 13 amino acids. Per germline, CDR1 MNHEY and CDR2 SVGAGI. Measured with immunoSEQ multiplex PCR; TCRdb has only the in-frame clones, and not every one. The sample has approximately 140,000 clones; 92% are singletons. Second doses at about 4 or about 12 weeks were pooled. This sample is drawn from a study of T cell responses to AZD1222 COVID-19 vaccine. The study, taken as a whole, reports: Donors, mostly white British, included more females; clonal diversity was possibly underestimated. At study baseline, merely six AZD1222 recipients were seropositive. At 160-218 and 743-854, vaccine-associated CD4 TCRs were dominant, and they spanned spike.

The J gene is TRBJ2-7, the V gene TRBV6-5; tentative D call: TRBD1 (5 bases). Sequenced material: peripheral blood, taken 28 days after the second AZD1222 dose. This sequence originates from an adult who received the AZD1222 COVID-19 vaccine. The CDR3 sequence is CASRSKGVHEQYF. CDR3 coding DNA: TGTGCCAGCAGATCCAAAGGGGTCCACGAGCAGTACTTC.